The 16 T cell receptor beta chains in this list originate from one sample, sequenced in a study of blood T cells in healthy people across ages. Through a sample-barcoded 5' primer and a J-beta primer mix, a second PCR was run for roughly 6 to 12 cycles. Using its own MiXCR run on the 5' RACE reads, TCRdb lists one record per CDR3 protein. Of some 760,000 distinct CDR3 sequences listed, more than 20% are singletons. The same data also went into a second study, on T cells of mothers and their children.

Input material: blood. The receptor set was obtained from a boy aged 5 to 17 in good health.

The gene calls are TRBV12-3 or TRBV12-4 and TRBJ2-5; 8 bases are a match to TRBD1. V lost 7 bases and J lost 5; bases outside the gene matches: 6. The CDR3 loop spans 13 amino acids. The CDR3: CASNTRDRETQYF. The CDR3 DNA sequence: TGTGCCAGCAACACCCGGGACAGGGAGACCCAGTACTTC.

In its sample, this clonotype was seen a few times. The chain combines TRBV19 with TRBJ2-1; either TRBD1 or TRBD2 may fit D (5 bases each). The CDR3 has 16 residues. In germline, CDR1 is LNHDA, CDR2 SQIVND (reference sequence). V was cut by 1 base and J by 4 bases, with 14 bases left in between. The CDR3 region has the DNA TGTGCCAGTAGTATAGGAGAGGGCAGGGCGTACAATGAGCAGTTCTTC. It translates to CASSIGEGRAYNEQFF.

This chain links TRBV11-2 with TRBJ2-4; D ambiguous. Trimming took 8 bases from V and 7 from J, leaving 6 bases between them. Germline lookup yields CDR1 SGHAT and CDR2 FQNNGV. The CDR3 contains 10 residues. The CDR3: CASGNNIQYF. CDR3 nucleotide sequence: TGTGCCAGCGGGAACAACATTCAGTACTTC.

This clonotype was seen only a few times. This chain connects TRBV29-1 to TRBJ2-5, with D perhaps TRBD1 (6 bases). Judging by the DNA end, TRBJ2-1 fits better; the J call may be wrong. Germline CDR1 is SQVTM and CDR2 is ANQGSEA. The length of the CDR3 is 13 residues. This CDR3 is CSVVTGKGNEQFF. The DNA for the CDR3 is TGCAGCGTTGTAACAGGGAAAGGCAATGAGCAGTTCTTC.

V is TRBV21-1 and J is TRBJ2-3. TRBV21-1 is given as a pseudogene. The CDR3 is made up of 16 amino acids. The CDR3 is CASSKPTEPSTDTQYF. The CDR3 DNA sequence: TGTGCCAGCAGCAAACCGACCGAACCTAGCACAGATACGCAGTATTTT.

This rearrangement joins TRBV20-1 to TRBJ1-4; D not resolved. Germline V gene data show CDR1 as DFQATT and CDR2 as SNEGSKA (reference sequence). Trimming cost V 3 bases and J 6 bases, with 8 bases left between them. CDR3 length: 12 residues. The CDR3 loop is CSARSYDEKLFF. The CDR3 DNA sequence: TGCAGTGCTAGGAGTTACGATGAAAAACTGTTTTTT.

The chain combines TRBV29-1 with TRBJ2-1; 8 nucleotides agree with TRBD1. V gave up 5 bases and J gave up 6 bases; unmatched junction bases: 12. The CDR3 length is 15 residues. Germline V gives CDR1 SQVTM, CDR2 ANQGSEA. CDR3 region: CSVSRGTGVPNEQFF. DNA for the CDR3: TGCAGCGTTTCCCGGGGGACAGGAGTGCCCAATGAGCAGTTCTTC.

Only a few counts were recorded for this clonotype. This chain connects TRBV6-6 to TRBJ2-1; 9 bases map to TRBD2. V lost 0 bases, J lost 1 base, and 4 bases stayed unmatched. Germline CDR1 is MNHNY and CDR2 is SVGAGI (reference sequence). This CDR3 region has 17 residues. CDR3 region: CASSYSTSGLSYNEQFF. DNA of the CDR3: TGTGCCAGCAGTTACTCAACTAGCGGGCTGTCCTACAATGAGCAGTTCTTC.

This clonotype came up a few times. This chain connects TRBV29-1 to TRBJ2-7; no firm D call. Germline assignment: CDR1 SQVTM and CDR2 ANQGSEA. CDR3 size: 13 residues. The V gene lost 3 bases and the J gene lost 2 bases, with 11 bases spanning the gap. The DNA for the CDR3 is TGCAGCGTTGAGCGAACGCAACCCTACGAGCAGTACTTC. The encoded protein is CSVERTQPYEQYF.

This clonotype has just one count. The chain uses TRBV5-1 and TRBJ2-2, with D possibly TRBD1 on 6 matching bases. Per germline, CDR1 SGHRS and CDR2 YFSETQ. The CDR3 loop spans 16 amino acids. The V and J ends lost 0 bases and 4 bases respectively, with 13 bases between them. The DNA for the CDR3 is TGCGCCAGCAGCTTGGCCCCAGGGGTAGTCACCGGGGAGCTGTTTTTT. Amino acid sequence: CASSLAPGVVTGELFF. Combining the CDR3 with reference TRBV5-1 and TRBJ2-2 gives the whole variable domain KAGVTQTPRYLIKTRGQQVTLSCSPISGHRSVSWYQQTPGQGLQFLFEYFSETQRNKGNFPGRFSGRQFSNSRSEMNVSTLELGDSALYLCASSLAPGVVTGELFFGEGSRLTVL.

This chain uses TRBV24-1 with TRBJ2-1, with 10 bases lining up with TRBD2. CDR1 is KGHDR, CDR2 SFDVKD, per germline. Trimming removed 5 bases from V and 8 bases from J; junction bases left unmatched: 14. The length of the CDR3 is 17 residues. This chain's CDR3 is CATSGWTSGDFRDEQFF. In DNA form, the CDR3 reads TGTGCCACCAGTGGTTGGACTAGCGGCGACTTTAGGGATGAGCAGTTCTTC.

This clonotype was counted a single time. The chain combines TRBV5-1 with TRBJ1-1; unclear D gene. CDR3 length equals 17 residues. Trimming cost V 1 base and J 0 bases, with 16 bases left between them. Germline CDR1 and CDR2: SGHRS and YFSETQ. The DNA of the CDR3 is TGCGCCAGCAGCTTGACCGGGGTCGGTGGTATGAACACTGAAGCTTTCTTT. Protein sequence: CASSLTGVGGMNTEAFF.

This clonotype was recorded a few times. The rearrangement links TRBV7-6 to TRBJ2-1; D is unclear. CDR3 length: 15 residues. Germline values: CDR1 SGHVS, CDR2 FNYEAQ. V was trimmed by 2 bases and J by 0 bases, leaving 8 bases between them. CDR3 amino acids: CASSLLRSSYNEQFF. CDR3 bases: TGTGCCAGCAGCTTACTTAGGAGCTCCTACAATGAGCAGTTCTTC.

This clonotype was seen only a few times. This chain joins TRBV20-1 and TRBJ2-1, with 8 bases identical to TRBD2. The trim removed 1 base at V and 8 bases at J, leaving 22 bases unmatched. The CDR3 spans 19 residues. In germline, CDR1 is DFQATT, CDR2 SNEGSKA (reference sequence). Here the CDR3 reads CSARAHQKGSGVRSDEQFF. Written as DNA, the CDR3 is TGCAGTGCTAGAGCACACCAGAAGGGTAGCGGGGTCCGGTCGGATGAGCAGTTCTTC.

The table lists this clonotype with a few counts. V usage is TRBV25-1 and J usage is TRBJ1-1; D might be TRBD1 (5 bases). The CDR3 consists of 13 residues. The ends were cut back, 5 bases at V and 4 bases at J, with 11 bases in the middle. CDR1 is MGHDK, CDR2 SYGVNS, per germline. The CDR3 loop reads CASSHQGATEAFF. The CDR3 nucleotides are TGTGCCAGCAGTCATCAGGGAGCCACTGAAGCTTTCTTT. The full variable domain, in which reference TRBV25-1 and TRBJ1-1 provide the parts outside the CDR3, is EADIYQTPRYLVIGTGKKITLECSQTMGHDKMYWYQQDPGMELHLIHYSYGVNSTEKGDLSSESTVSRIRTEHFPLTLESARPSHTSQYLCASSHQGATEAFFGQGTRLTVV.

The chain carries TRBV4-1 and TRBJ2-7; 7 bases match TRBD2. The CDR3 loop spans 16 amino acids. V was clipped by 1 base and J by 2 bases; unmatched bases: 8. The germline V gene encodes CDR1 MGHRA and CDR2 YSYEKL. The CDR3 reads CASSQGDYPSPYEQYF. The CDR3 region has the DNA TGCGCCAGCAGCCAAGGGGACTACCCGAGCCCCTACGAGCAGTACTTC.